This entry lists 32 T cell receptor beta chains sequenced from one sample in a study of T cell responses to AZD1222 COVID-19 vaccine. Assay used: immunoSEQ multiplex PCR; TCRdb lists only in-frame clones, some missing. This table holds some 83,000 clones, 86% found once. This specimen was peripheral blood, taken on day 0 of AZD1222 vaccination. These receptors all come from an adult in good health.

The rearrangement links TRBV29-1 to TRBJ2-6; a weak D match, TRBD2 (5 bases). This CDR3 region has 14 residues. Between the trimmed V and J ends, which lost 1 base and 3 bases, there was a span of 7 bases. The germline V gene encodes CDR1 SQVTM and CDR2 ANQGSEA. DNA for the CDR3: TGCAGCGTTGAAGGAGGGCATGGGGCCAACGTCCTGACTTTC. Its protein is CSVEGGHGANVLTF.

This chain links TRBV19 with TRBJ1-2, with D unresolved. CDR3 size: 13 residues. Between the trimmed V and J ends, which lost 7 bases and 1 base, there was a span of 10 bases. The germline V gene has CDR1 LNHDA and CDR2 SQIVND (reference sequence). The CDR3 bases are TGTGCCAGTACCTTCCAGATTAACTATGGCTACACCTTC. Translation: CASTFQINYGYTF.

The V and J genes are TRBV4-3 and TRBJ2-7; 8 bases fit TRBD2. The CDR3 is 15 residues long. From germline, CDR1 is LGHNA and CDR2 YSLEER. Losses at the gene ends were 3 bases for V and 7 bases for J; bases not matched to a gene: 11. CDR3 DNA: TGCGCCAGCAGCCAGAGCGATAGAAGCGGGGGAGAGCAGTACTTC. Protein sequence: CASSQSDRSGGEQYF.

This clone was seen more than once but under ten times. The chain has TRBV19 and TRBJ2-7; 7 nucleotides agree with TRBD2. The germline V gene encodes CDR1 LNHDA and CDR2 SQIVND (reference sequence). The CDR3 runs 14 residues. J lost 2 bases, V lost 3 bases, and 4 bases had no gene match. In DNA, the CDR3 is TGTGCCAGTAGTATCGGGGGGTACACCTACGAGCAGTACTTC. This encodes CASSIGGYTYEQYF.

The gene calls are TRBV7-3 and TRBJ2-3; TRBD2 agrees at 8 bases. CDR1 is SGHTA, CDR2 FQGTGA, per germline. The CDR3 contains 16 residues. V lost 6 bases and J lost 5; bases outside the gene matches: 13. In nucleotides, the CDR3 is TGTGCCAGCAGTTCTCTAGCGGGTGCTGGGGGAGATACGCAGTATTTT. Translation: CASSSLAGAGGDTQYF.

The rearrangement links TRBV7-9 to TRBJ2-5; D possibly corresponds to TRBD2 (5 bases). Trimming took off 4 bases at V and 5 bases at J, with 8 bases between the two ends. The CDR3 is made up of 12 amino acids. Germline V gives CDR1 SEHNR, CDR2 FQNEAQ (reference sequence). The CDR3 DNA reads as TGTGCCAGCAGCTGGACTGTGGAGACCCAGTACTTC. As protein: CASSWTVETQYF.

The chain carries TRBV29-1 and TRBJ1-3; 7 bases line up with TRBD1. CDR1 SQVTM and CDR2 ANQGSEA come from the germline V gene. After removal of 2 bases from V and 0 bases from J, the junction contained 4 bases not matched to a gene. CDR3 size: 15 residues. This CDR3 is CSVERTGDSGNTIYF. The CDR3 DNA reads as TGCAGCGTTGAACGGACAGGCGACTCTGGAAACACCATATATTTT.

The chain has TRBV6-5 and TRBJ1-2; TRBD1 matches at 9 bases. This CDR3 spans 13 amino acids. Trimming removed 4 bases from V and 4 bases from J; junction bases left unmatched: 1. CDR1 MNHEY and CDR2 SVGAGI come from the germline V gene. The CDR3 DNA reads as TGTGCCAGCAGTTGGACAGGGGCCTATGGCTACACCTTC. Translating gives CASSWTGAYGYTF.

V and J are TRBV18 and TRBJ1-2; D is undetermined. The CDR3 runs to 13 residues. V dropped 3 bases and J dropped 0 bases, with 5 bases sitting between them. Germline V gene data show CDR1 as KGHSH and CDR2 as LQKENI. CDR3 residues: CASSPGSNYGYTF. DNA of the CDR3: TGTGCCAGCTCACCGGGATCTAACTATGGCTACACCTTC.

The DNA for the CDR3 is TGCGCCAGCAGCCAAGTAAGAAGGCTTGAAGGCTACACCTTC. It specifies CASSQVRRLEGYTF. The chain carries TRBV4-1 and TRBJ1-2; D uncertain. Germline CDR1 MGHRA, CDR2 YSYEKL. CDR3 length equals 14 residues. V lost 1 base and J lost 8, with 14 bases in between.

The gene calls are TRBV7-6 and TRBJ1-2, with D maybe TRBD1 (5 bases). Germline assignment: CDR1 SGHVS and CDR2 FNYEAQ. V lost 5 bases and J lost 0, with 13 bases in between. The length of the CDR3 is 15 residues. The CDR3 nucleotides read TGTGCCAGCAGCCCCTCGACAGACCCTAACTATGGCTACACCTTC. It specifies CASSPSTDPNYGYTF.

The J gene is TRBJ2-7, the V gene TRBV2; possibly TRBD1 for D (5 bases). V was cut by 11 bases and J by 7 bases, with 15 bases left in between. Germline V gene sequence: CDR1 SNHLY, CDR2 FYNNEI. The CDR3 contains 11 residues. The CDR3 reads CAGQGSKEQYF. The DNA for the CDR3 is TGTGCCGGGCAGGGTTCTAAAGAGCAGTACTTC. Looking up the rest from reference TRBV2 and TRBJ2-7 gives the full variable domain: EPEVTQTPSHQVTQMGQEVILRCVPISNHLYFYWYRQILGQKVEFLVSFYNNEISEKSEIFDDQFSVERPDGSNFTLKIRSTKLEDSAMYFCAGQGSKEQYFGPGTRLTVT.

The chain joins TRBV13 to TRBJ1-1, with a tentative D call TRBD1 (6 bases). This CDR3 comprises 14 residues. Germline V lookup: CDR1 PRHDT, CDR2 FYEKMQ (reference sequence). The ends were cut back, 5 bases at V and 1 base at J, with 11 bases in the middle. This CDR3 is CASSTRTANTEAFF. CDR3 in DNA: TGTGCCAGCAGCACCAGGACAGCGAACACTGAAGCTTTCTTT.

The table lists this clone with a few counts. The chain has TRBV15 and TRBJ1-3, with a weak D call TRBD1 (5 bases). The CDR3 totals 17 residues. Trimming shortened V by 2 bases and J by 0 bases, and 14 bases separated the two germline ends. Germline CDR1 is LNHNV and CDR2 is YYDKDF (reference sequence). CDR3 sequence: CATSRFLEGLSGNTIYF. CDR3 DNA: TGTGCCACCAGCAGATTTCTCGAGGGGCTCTCTGGAAACACCATATATTTT.

J is TRBJ1-4 and V is TRBV6-4; a possible D gene is TRBD1 (5 bases). Per the germline V gene, CDR1 is MRHNA and CDR2 is SNTAGT. This CDR3 is 17 amino acids long. Trimming took 5 bases from V and 1 from J, leaving 17 bases between them. This CDR3 is CASSQGQGIGTNEKLFF. CDR3 nucleotides: TGTGCCAGCAGTCAAGGGCAGGGTATAGGAACTAATGAAAAACTGTTTTTT.

This chain joins TRBV11-1 and TRBJ1-1, with a possible D match to TRBD1 (5 bases). V was trimmed by 4 bases and J by 6 bases, leaving 18 bases between them. This CDR3 is built from 15 residues. CDR1 is SGHAT and CDR2 is FQDESV in the germline V gene (reference sequence). DNA for the CDR3: TGTGCCAGCAGCTATGACAGTGAGGGCCTCGCTGAAGCTTTCTTT. Protein sequence: CASSYDSEGLAEAFF.

The V call is TRBV30, the J call TRBJ1-1; D call uncertain. V lost 1 base and J lost 11, with 17 bases in between. Germline values: CDR1 GTSNPN, CDR2 SVGIG (reference sequence). The CDR3 covers 13 residues. CDR3 protein: CAWSGTGSIRAFF. As DNA, the CDR3 is TGTGCCTGGAGTGGGACCGGATCCATCCGGGCTTTCTTT.

The chain has TRBV2 and TRBJ2-5; possibly TRBD1 or TRBD2 for D (5 bases each). The CDR3 is 13 residues long. The germline V gene encodes CDR1 SNHLY and CDR2 FYNNEI. Trimming cost V 11 bases and J 5 bases, with 18 bases left between them. DNA of the CDR3: TGTGCCTCCTTGAGGGGTTATTTGGAGACCCAGTACTTC. Its translation: CASLRGYLETQYF.

The genes are TRBV5-8 and TRBJ2-1; a weak D match, TRBD1 (8 bases). There are 18 residues in the CDR3. V dropped 4 bases and J dropped 6 bases, with 26 bases sitting between them. CDR1 and CDR2 (germline): SGHTS, YDEGEE. CDR3 DNA sequence: TGTGCCAGCAGCATACGGACAGGGCCGAGACTAGCCGCCAATGAGCAGTTCTTC. Translating gives CASSIRTGPRLAANEQFF.

The chain has TRBV18 and TRBJ1-3; D not certain. CDR3 length equals 12 residues. Germline CDR1 reads KGHSH; CDR2 reads LQKENI. Trimming cost V 5 bases and J 3 bases, with 5 bases left between them. This CDR3 is CASSAVGNTIYF. CDR3 coding DNA: TGTGCCAGCTCAGCAGTTGGAAACACCATATATTTT.

The chain links TRBV6-5 to TRBJ2-2; 9 bases are shared with TRBD2. The CDR3 covers 14 residues. After removal of 2 bases from V and 7 bases from J, the junction contained 2 bases not matched to a gene. The germline gives CDR1 MNHEY, CDR2 SVGAGI. The CDR3 DNA is TGTGCCAGCAGTTACGCGGGGGGGAGCGGGGAGCTGTTTTTT. This gives the protein CASSYAGGSGELFF.

This chain links TRBV7-5 with TRBJ2-1. TRBV7-5 is a known pseudogene. CDR3 length: 17 amino acids. As DNA, the CDR3 is TGTGCCAGAAGCTTAGACCAGGCAGGGAGCTCCTACAATGAGCAGTTCTTC. It codes for CARSLDQAGSSYNEQFF.

The V gene is TRBV4-3, the J gene TRBJ2-2, with 7 bases lining up with TRBD2. Looked up from germline, CDR1 is LGHNA and CDR2 is YSLEER. V lost 0 bases to trimming and J lost 0 bases; unmatched junction nucleotides: 10. This CDR3 has 19 amino acids. The CDR3 bases are TGCGCCAGCAGCCAAGATGCCGGGACTACATTCGCGAACACCGGGGAGCTGTTTTTT. It yields the protein CASSQDAGTTFANTGELFF.

This chain connects TRBV5-4 to TRBJ2-5; D is ambiguous. Germline V gene sequence: CDR1 SGHNT, CDR2 YYREEE (reference sequence). V gave up 0 bases and J gave up 4 bases, with 7 bases separating them. There are 13 residues in the CDR3. The CDR3 here is CASSLAVRETQYF. The CDR3, as DNA: TGTGCCAGCAGCTTGGCCGTCCGAGAGACCCAGTACTTC.

The CDR3 sequence: CASSLGTTWETQYF. The CDR3 bases are TGTGCCAGCAGCTTAGGGACAACATGGGAGACCCAGTACTTC. The chain links TRBV11-3 to TRBJ2-5; tentative D call: TRBD1 (5 bases). Deletions cut 1 base from V and 5 bases from J, with 11 bases between. There are 14 residues in the CDR3. Per germline, CDR1 SGHNT and CDR2 YENEEA. Drawing the rest from reference TRBV11-3 and TRBJ2-5, the complete variable domain is EAGVVQSPRYKIIEKKQPVAFWCNPISGHNTLYWYLQNLGQGPELLIRYENEEAVDDSQLPKDRFSAERLKGVDSTLKIQPAELGDSAVYLCASSLGTTWETQYFGPGTRLLVL.

V and J are TRBV18 and TRBJ1-2, with D possibly matching TRBD1 (6 bases). Trimming removed 1 base at V and 8 bases at J, with 11 bases between. Per the germline V gene, CDR1 is KGHSH and CDR2 is LQKENI. This CDR3 has 13 residues. Written as DNA, the CDR3 is TGTGCCAGCTCACCACGGGGGCTGGAAGGCTACACCTTC. Its protein is CASSPRGLEGYTF. Looking up the rest from reference TRBV18 and TRBJ1-2 gives the full variable domain: NAGVMQNPRHLVRRRGQEARLRCSPMKGHSHVYWYRQLPEEGLKFMVYLQKENIIDESGMPKERFSAEFPKEGPSILRIQQVVRGDSAAYFCASSPRGLEGYTFGSGTRLTVV.

This clone has a single count. This chain connects TRBV11-2 to TRBJ2-3; 8 bases map to TRBD1. Germline lookup yields CDR1 SGHAT and CDR2 FQNNGV. The CDR3 is 17 amino acids. Germline trimming cut 5 bases from V and 3 bases from J; bases unmatched to any gene: 13. The CDR3 here is CASSHPGQGLLTDTQYF. CDR3 bases: TGTGCCAGCAGCCATCCCGGACAGGGACTGTTAACAGATACGCAGTATTTT.

J is TRBJ2-1 and V is TRBV7-3; tentatively, D is TRBD1 (7 bases). The ends were cut back, 2 bases at V and 1 base at J, with 12 bases in the middle. Germline CDR1 SGHTA, CDR2 FQGTGA. This CDR3 contains 16 residues. The CDR3 DNA follows: TGTGCCAGCAGCTTAGGAGGGACAGCGTCCTACAATGAGCAGTTCTTC. Translated: CASSLGGTASYNEQFF.

This chain joins TRBV18 and TRBJ2-3; D gene uncertain. V dropped 3 bases and J dropped 2 bases, with 12 bases sitting between them. The CDR3 runs 15 residues. Germline V gene lookup returns CDR1 KGHSH and CDR2 LQKENI. The CDR3 spells CASSPDSSSTDTQYF. The CDR3 DNA reads TGTGCCAGCTCACCCGACTCCAGTTCCACAGATACGCAGTATTTT.

The V gene is TRBV7-8, the J gene TRBJ2-2; D may be TRBD1 or TRBD2 (5 bases each). CDR1 is SGHVS and CDR2 is FQNEAQ in the germline V gene. CDR3 length equals 15 residues. V lost 2 bases, J lost 4 bases, and 11 bases lay in between. This chain's CDR3 is CASSLLSRGTGELFF. As DNA, the CDR3 is TGTGCCAGCAGCTTACTTTCGAGGGGCACCGGGGAGCTGTTTTTT.

V usage is TRBV10-1 and J usage is TRBJ2-1; the D gene is possibly TRBD2 (5 bases). Germline CDR1 is WNHNN and CDR2 is SYGVQD (reference sequence). CDR3 length: 13 amino acids. Trimming pared 7 bases from V and 0 bases from J, leaving 7 bases between. The CDR3 region is CASTGVSYNEQFF. The CDR3, as DNA: TGCGCCAGCACCGGGGTCTCCTACAATGAGCAGTTCTTC.

The chain employs TRBV11-2 and TRBJ1-1; D might be TRBD1 (5 bases). Between the trimmed V and J ends, which lost 2 bases and 0 bases, there was a span of 7 bases. The CDR3 sequence is 14 residues long. CDR1 is SGHAT and CDR2 is FQNNGV in the germline V gene. CDR3 in amino acids: CASSLQGVNTEAFF. CDR3 DNA sequence: TGTGCCAGCAGCTTACAGGGCGTGAACACTGAAGCTTTCTTT.